This passage covers 21 T cell receptor beta chains from one sample sequenced in a study of cytomegalovirus exposure and HLA in healthy donors. Some clones are missing from TCRdb's copy, which holds only in-frame ones; the method was immunoSEQ multiplex PCR. Among roughly 70,000 clones, 97% were seen once, and the ten largest hold around 1.5%. What was sequenced was PBMCs. The receptor set was obtained from a woman between 18 and 30 years old in good health and CMV-seropositive.

The CDR3 here is CSGGWGTGDEKLFF. The CDR3 nucleotides read TGCAGCGGCGGGTGGGGGACAGGGGATGAAAAACTGTTTTTT. J is TRBJ1-4 and V is TRBV29-1; 10 nucleotides line up with TRBD1. Per the germline V gene, CDR1 is SQVTM and CDR2 is ANQGSEA. J was trimmed by 6 bases and V by 7 bases; bases with no gene match: 8. This CDR3 is built from 14 residues.

The genes are TRBV21-1 and TRBJ2-7; the D call of TRBD2 is as the table states it, not checked on the DNA. TRBV21-1 is listed as a pseudogene. The CDR3 covers 18 residues. The CDR3 nucleotides are TGTGCCAGCAGCAAAGCCCTTACTAGCGGGGCATCGGTCTACGAGCAGTACTTC. This encodes CASSKALTSGASVYEQYF.

The chain recombines TRBV4-1 with TRBJ2-1; the match to TRBD2 covers 11 bases. V shed 0 bases and J 6 bases; nucleotides not matched to a gene: 7. There are 17 residues in the CDR3. Germline values: CDR1 MGHRA, CDR2 YSYEKL. The CDR3 here is CASSQDPSGRYSNEQFF. The CDR3 nucleotides are TGCGCCAGCAGCCAAGACCCTAGCGGGAGGTATTCCAATGAGCAGTTCTTC.

The V and J genes are TRBV10-1 and TRBJ2-3; possible D gene TRBD2, 5 bases. The CDR3 runs 17 residues. Germline V gene sequence: CDR1 WNHNN, CDR2 SYGVQD (reference sequence). Trimming pared 2 bases from V and 3 bases from J, leaving 18 bases between. As DNA, the CDR3 is TGCGCCAGCAGTGAGGGCGAAGGGAAGAGGGCTACAGATACGCAGTATTTT. Amino acids: CASSEGEGKRATDTQYF.

The chain links TRBV15 to TRBJ1-5, with D possibly TRBD1 on 6 matching bases. CDR3 length: 17 residues. The V gene's germline CDR1 is LNHNV and CDR2 YYDKDF (reference sequence). The V gene lost 1 base and the J gene lost 2 bases, with 15 bases spanning the gap. CDR3 in DNA: TGTGCCACCAGCAGAGTGTTCGGGGGGCATCGCAATCAGCCCCAGCATTTT. Translated, it gives CATSRVFGGHRNQPQHF. The variable domain in full, completed from reference TRBV15 and TRBJ1-5, reads DAMVIQNPRYQVTQFGKPVTLSCSQTLNHNVMYWYQQKSSQAPKLLFHYYDKDFNNEADTPDNFQSRRPNTSFCFLDIRSPGLGDTAMYLCATSRVFGGHRNQPQHFGDGTRLSIL.

The chain is built from TRBV9 and TRBJ2-3; D remains ambiguous. CDR1 and CDR2 (germline): SGDLS, YYNGEE. V was shortened by 0 bases and J by 0 bases, with 11 bases between the two germline ends. The CDR3 is 16 amino acids. The CDR3 region is CASSVALLVSTDTQYF. For the CDR3, the DNA is TGTGCCAGCAGCGTAGCCCTGTTAGTTAGCACAGATACGCAGTATTTT.

This chain links TRBV30 with TRBJ1-5; D is undetermined. The germline V and J ends were trimmed by 4 bases and 7 bases, with 17 bases remaining between them. The CDR3 loop spans 14 amino acids. In germline, CDR1 is GTSNPN, CDR2 SVGIG (reference sequence). This CDR3 is CAWTLAAGGQPQHF. In nucleotides, the CDR3 is TGTGCCTGGACCCTAGCGGCAGGTGGACAGCCCCAGCATTTT. The complete variable domain, with remaining parts taken from reference TRBV30 and TRBJ1-5, reads SQTIHQWPATLVQPVGSPLSLECTVEGTSNPNLYWYRQAAGRGLQLLFYSVGIGQISSEVPQNLSASRPQDRQFILSSKKLLLSDSGFYLCAWTLAAGGQPQHFGDGTRLSIL.

The rearrangement uses TRBV11-1 and TRBJ2-1; D possibly corresponds to TRBD2 (6 bases). CDR3 size: 15 residues. CDR1 and CDR2 (germline): SGHAT, FQDESV (reference sequence). Trimming stripped 5 bases from V and 6 bases from J, with 17 bases between. The CDR3 reads CASSLRGSEANEQFF. The CDR3 DNA is TGTGCCAGCAGCCTTCGGGGGTCTGAGGCCAATGAGCAGTTCTTC.

This rearrangement joins TRBV30 to TRBJ1-1; D is unclear. The length of the CDR3 is 11 residues. Germline CDR1 is GTSNPN and CDR2 is SVGIG (reference sequence). V gave up 4 bases and J gave up 0 bases, with 3 bases separating them. Here the CDR3 DNA reads TGTGCCTGGAACATGAACACTGAAGCTTTCTTT. Translation gives CAWNMNTEAFF.

V and J are TRBV19 and TRBJ2-7; 13 bases align to TRBD2. The germline V gene encodes CDR1 LNHDA and CDR2 SQIVND (reference sequence). After removal of 6 bases from V and 7 bases from J, the junction contained 3 bases not matched to a gene. The CDR3 loop spans 13 amino acids. The DNA for the CDR3 is TGTGCCAGTAGCACTAGCGGGAGGGATGAGCAGTACTTC. Translating it yields CASSTSGRDEQYF.

The gene calls are TRBV30 and TRBJ1-3, with 7 bases that match TRBD1. The CDR3 covers 17 residues. Trimming took 4 bases from V and 0 from J; bases not matched to a gene: 12. Germline loops: CDR1 GTSNPN, CDR2 SVGIG (reference sequence). The CDR3 region has the DNA TGTGCCTGGATTCCCCCCCCGGGGACAGTCTCTGGAAACACCATATATTTT. This encodes CAWIPPPGTVSGNTIYF.

This rearrangement joins TRBV2 to TRBJ2-3, with D possibly being TRBD1 (6 bases). The germline gives CDR1 SNHLY, CDR2 FYNNEI. The CDR3 covers 14 residues. The V end lost 7 bases, the J end lost 4 bases, and 15 bases lay between the germline ends. CDR3 residues: CASNAGVLADTQYF. The CDR3 DNA reads TGTGCCAGCAACGCAGGGGTTCTGGCAGATACGCAGTATTTT.

The table lists this clone with a few counts. The chain carries TRBV6-1 and TRBJ2-7, with 8 bases matching TRBD2. The CDR3 covers 15 residues. The germline gives CDR1 MNHNS, CDR2 SASEGT. Unmatched junction bases numbered 8, after V lost 5 bases and J lost 2 bases. CDR3 nucleotides: TGTGCCAGCAGTATTCCCCGGGGGGGGACCTACGAGCAGTACTTC. It is translated as CASSIPRGGTYEQYF.

The chain carries TRBV6-5 and TRBJ2-1, with TRBD2 identical over 8 bases. Trimming at V came to 5 bases and at J to 8 bases, leaving 5 bases not matched to a gene. The germline gives CDR1 MNHEY, CDR2 SVGAGI. CDR3 length: 13 amino acids. The CDR3 is CASSLAGVYEQFF. The CDR3 DNA reads TGTGCCAGCAGTCTAGCGGGTGTCTATGAGCAGTTCTTC.

This chain connects TRBV28 to TRBJ2-1, with D possibly being TRBD2 (7 bases). Germline V gene lookup returns CDR1 MDHEN and CDR2 SYDVKM. This CDR3 has 15 amino acids. Trimming cost V 3 bases and J 2 bases, with 11 bases left between them. This CDR3 reads CASSLGGHPYNEQFF. As DNA, the CDR3 is TGTGCCAGCAGTTTGGGGGGGCACCCCTACAATGAGCAGTTCTTC. Drawing the rest from reference TRBV28 and TRBJ2-1, the complete variable domain is DVKVTQSSRYLVKRTGEKVFLECVQDMDHENMFWYRQDPGLGLRLIYFSYDVKMKEKGDIPEGYSVSREKKERFSLILESASTNQTSMYLCASSLGGHPYNEQFFGPGTRLTVL.

The chain has TRBV18 and TRBJ2-7; unclear D gene. This CDR3 has 14 residues. Trimming cost V 3 bases and J 0 bases, with 9 bases left between them. Germline V CDR1 and CDR2: KGHSH, LQKENI. The CDR3 DNA follows: TGTGCCAGCTCACCCGCGTTTAGCTCCTACGAGCAGTACTTC. As protein: CASSPAFSSYEQYF.

The V and J genes are TRBV5-5 and TRBJ1-2; D unclear. The CDR3 contains 12 residues. Trimming took off 4 bases at V and 2 bases at J, with 6 bases between the two ends. The germline V gene has CDR1 SGHKS and CDR2 YYEKEE (reference sequence). CDR3 sequence: CASSNQNYGYTF. DNA of the CDR3: TGTGCCAGCAGCAACCAGAACTATGGCTACACCTTC.

This sequence joins TRBV29-1 and TRBJ2-5; a weak D match, TRBD2 (5 bases). From germline, CDR1 is SQVTM and CDR2 ANQGSEA. The CDR3 length is 13 residues. Trimming left V 4 bases short and J 3 bases short, with 12 bases between. In DNA form, the CDR3 reads TGCAGCGTTGTCGTGGACTCCGAAGAGACCCAGTACTTC. Translation gives CSVVVDSEETQYF.

The V call is TRBV29-1, the J call TRBJ2-1, with 10 bases identical to TRBD2. Germline V lookup: CDR1 SQVTM, CDR2 ANQGSEA. The CDR3 contains 16 residues. The J segment lost 9 bases and the V segment lost 3 bases, leaving 14 bases of the junction unmatched. Here the CDR3 reads CSVESPSGSIISEQFF. In DNA, the CDR3 is TGCAGCGTTGAGTCGCCTAGCGGGAGTATCATCAGTGAGCAGTTCTTC.

The chain carries TRBV29-1 and TRBJ2-5, with 10 bases lining up with TRBD2. V shed 6 bases and J 5 bases; nucleotides not matched to a gene: 21. Germline V gives CDR1 SQVTM, CDR2 ANQGSEA. CDR3 length: 18 amino acids. CDR3 bases: TGCAGCGTCCCCGCCCCGGAGGCTAGCGGGAGCGGGTACGAGACCCAGTACTTC. Encoded protein: CSVPAPEASGSGYETQYF. The variable domain in full, completed from reference TRBV29-1 and TRBJ2-5, reads SAVISQKPSRDICQRGTSLTIQCQVDSQVTMMFWYRQQPGQSLTLIATANQGSEATYESGFVIDKFPISRPNLTFSTLTVSNMSPEDSSIYLCSVPAPEASGSGYETQYFGPGTRLLVL.

This chain links TRBV15 with TRBJ1-5, with no clear D. The CDR3 runs to 14 residues. Germline lookup yields CDR1 LNHNV and CDR2 YYDKDF (reference sequence). V lost 7 bases to trimming and J lost 2 bases, with 12 bases between them. The CDR3 protein is CATTPGFGNQPQHF. CDR3 bases: TGTGCCACCACTCCCGGTTTTGGCAATCAGCCCCAGCATTTT.